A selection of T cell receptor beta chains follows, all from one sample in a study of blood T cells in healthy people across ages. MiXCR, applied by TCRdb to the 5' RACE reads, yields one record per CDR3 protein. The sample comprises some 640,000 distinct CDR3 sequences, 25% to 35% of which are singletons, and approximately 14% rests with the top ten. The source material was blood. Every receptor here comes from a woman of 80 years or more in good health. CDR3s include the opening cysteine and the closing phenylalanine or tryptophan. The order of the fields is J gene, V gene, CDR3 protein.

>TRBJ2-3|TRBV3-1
CASSQDPERTRYF
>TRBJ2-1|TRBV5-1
CASSPGDTLGVNEQFF
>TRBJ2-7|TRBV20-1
CSFTGSIYEQYF
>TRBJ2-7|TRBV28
CASTLRGASSYEQYF
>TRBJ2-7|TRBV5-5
CASSWPGRSYEQYF
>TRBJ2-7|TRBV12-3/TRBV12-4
CASREGGNEQYF
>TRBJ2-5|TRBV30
CAWSRGGVRETQYF
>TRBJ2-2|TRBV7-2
CASSSLAPGELFF
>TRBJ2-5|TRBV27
CASSVAVPVHQETQYF
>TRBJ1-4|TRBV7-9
CASGPGQGGEKLFF
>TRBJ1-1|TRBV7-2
CASSLDSGSNTEAFF
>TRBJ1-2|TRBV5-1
CASSPIQGSGYGYTF
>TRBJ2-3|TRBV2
CASSKGLVGADTQYF
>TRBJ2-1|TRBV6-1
CASSVDRDSYNEQFF
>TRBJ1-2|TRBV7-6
CASSLGSSRGYGYTF
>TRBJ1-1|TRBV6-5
CATSPGATNTEAFF
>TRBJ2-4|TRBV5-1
CASSLEPGRDIQYF
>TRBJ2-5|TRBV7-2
CASSLSTRETQYF
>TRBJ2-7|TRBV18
CASSHGGTYEQYF
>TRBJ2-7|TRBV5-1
CASSSPSAQTFSYEQYF
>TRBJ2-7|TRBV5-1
CASSRDRDSYEQYF
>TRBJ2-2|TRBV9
CASSVYSGSSGELFF
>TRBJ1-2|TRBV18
CASSPPRGGDGYTF
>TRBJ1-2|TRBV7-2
CASSPGPPAGYTF
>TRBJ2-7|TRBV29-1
CSVVFNTYEQYF
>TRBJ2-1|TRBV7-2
CASSYAEGQAYNEQFF
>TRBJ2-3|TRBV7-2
CASSLLASGGDTQYF